The 14 T cell receptor beta chains listed next were all sequenced from one sample in a study of blood T cell repertoires in COVID-19. Assay: immunoSEQ multiplex PCR; the TCRdb copy retains only in-frame clones and omits some. The sample lists about 250,000 clones; about 70% were seen once. Sequenced material: peripheral blood. All receptors come from an elderly woman with acute or convalescent COVID-19.

The chain combines TRBV5-8 with TRBJ1-2, with D possibly matching TRBD1 (6 bases). The CDR3 extends over 13 amino acids. Germline V gene sequence: CDR1 SGHTS, CDR2 YDEGEE. V shed 4 bases and J shed 3 bases, with 10 bases lying between them. CDR3: CASSKGQYYGYTF. In DNA form, the CDR3 reads TGTGCCAGCAGCAAGGGACAATACTATGGCTACACCTTC.

V usage is TRBV9 and J usage is TRBJ2-2; D is possibly TRBD1 (5 bases). This CDR3 comprises 14 residues. V was trimmed by 0 bases and J by 4 bases, leaving 7 bases between them. Germline V lookup: CDR1 SGDLS, CDR2 YYNGEE. The CDR3 sequence is CASSVGQSTGELFF. The CDR3 coding sequence is TGTGCCAGCAGCGTAGGACAGAGCACCGGGGAGCTGTTTTTT.

The chain joins TRBV4-3 to TRBJ1-6, with D perhaps matching TRBD1 (5 bases). With 0 bases removed from V and 9 bases from J, the gap between germline ends came to 15 bases. CDR1 is LGHNA, CDR2 YSLEER, per germline. This CDR3 spans 16 amino acids. For the CDR3, the DNA is TGCGCCAGCAGCCAAGATTTCCGTCCTAGGGGTTCACCCCTCCACTTT. Its protein is CASSQDFRPRGSPLHF.

This CDR3 is CASSIGQGVNTEAFF. The DNA of the CDR3 is TGTGCCAGTAGTATAGGACAGGGTGTTAACACTGAAGCTTTCTTT. The chain employs TRBV19 and TRBJ1-1, with 7 positions matching TRBD1. Germline CDR1 and CDR2: LNHDA and SQIVND (reference sequence). V was pared by 1 base and J by 2 bases, with 4 bases of the junction left unmatched. The CDR3 is 15 residues long.

The rearrangement joins TRBV20-1 to TRBJ1-1, with D tentatively TRBD1 (5 bases). Trimming removed 5 bases from V and 4 bases from J, with 8 bases in between. The CDR3 runs 11 residues. Germline CDR1 is DFQATT and CDR2 is SNEGSKA (reference sequence). The CDR3 DNA follows: TGCAGTGCTCCTACAGGCACTGAAGCTTTCTTT. Translated, it gives CSAPTGTEAFF.

The J gene is TRBJ1-2, the V gene TRBV5-5; unclear D gene. Germline lookup yields CDR1 SGHKS and CDR2 YYEKEE (reference sequence). This CDR3 has 15 residues. Trimming left V 0 bases short and J 2 bases short, with 11 bases between. CDR3 amino acids: CASSLVPDLNYGYTF. The CDR3 nucleotides are TGTGCCAGCAGCTTGGTTCCTGATCTAAACTATGGCTACACCTTC.

V is TRBV4-1 and J is TRBJ2-7; no clear D gene. V lost 1 base and J lost 5, with 3 bases in between. CDR1 is MGHRA, CDR2 YSYEKL, per germline. CDR3 length equals 11 residues. CDR3 sequence reads: CASSQGDEQYF. As DNA, the CDR3 is TGCGCCAGCAGCCAAGGAGACGAGCAGTACTTC.

The chain joins TRBV5-1 to TRBJ1-2; 10 bases match TRBD1. V gave up 4 bases and J gave up 3 bases; unmatched junction bases: 6. This CDR3 region has 15 residues. In germline, CDR1 is SGHRS, CDR2 YFSETQ. The CDR3 loop reads CASSLDRGLDYGYTF. The CDR3, as DNA: TGCGCCAGCAGCCTGGACAGGGGGTTAGACTATGGCTACACCTTC.

The V gene is TRBV6-5, the J gene TRBJ2-2; 7 bases fit TRBD1. The CDR3 loop spans 14 amino acids. V was clipped by 6 bases and J by 5 bases; unmatched bases: 6. The germline CDR1 and CDR2 sequences are MNHEY and SVGAGI. The CDR3 nucleotides read TGTGCCAGCAGAAGACAGGGATTTACCGGGGAGCTGTTTTTT. Its translation: CASRRQGFTGELFF.

The V and J genes are TRBV3-1 (or the pseudogene TRBV3-2) and TRBJ2-6; D unresolved. The CDR3 is 17 residues long. Germline V gives CDR1 LGHDT, CDR2 YNNKEL (reference sequence). V was clipped by 4 bases and J by 3 bases, with 16 bases between them. This chain's CDR3 is CASSLGWRVVGANVLTF. The CDR3 nucleotides read TGTGCCAGCAGCCTTGGGTGGAGAGTAGTTGGGGCCAACGTCCTGACTTTC.

The sample holds one count of this clone. This chain joins TRBV5-6 and TRBJ2-1; 10 bases are a match to TRBD2. CDR3 size: 15 residues. V lost 1 base to trimming and J lost 12 bases; unmatched junction nucleotides: 10. CDR1 and CDR2 from the germline V gene are SGHDT and YYEEEE. In nucleotides, the CDR3 is TGTGCCAGCAGCTTGAGGACTAGCGGACTAGGGCGGCAGTTCTTC. Translating it yields CASSLRTSGLGRQFF.

The rearrangement uses TRBV7-2 and TRBJ1-2; the D gene is possibly TRBD1 (5 bases). This CDR3 region has 14 residues. The germline V gene encodes CDR1 SGHTA and CDR2 FQGNSA. The V end lost 5 bases, the J end lost 7 bases, and 17 bases lay between the germline ends. In DNA form, the CDR3 reads TGTGCCAGCAGCGAAGGTCAGGGCGAAGGTGGCTACACCTTC. This translates into CASSEGQGEGGYTF.

The V gene is TRBV28, the J gene TRBJ1-5, with TRBD1 matching 10 bases. V was pared by 5 bases and J by 3 bases, with 4 bases of the junction left unmatched. Germline lookup yields CDR1 MDHEN and CDR2 SYDVKM. The CDR3 contains 15 residues. The CDR3 loop reads CASSRGQGNNQPQHF. The CDR3 DNA sequence: TGTGCCAGCAGTAGGGGACAGGGGAACAATCAGCCCCAGCATTTT.

The CDR3 here is CASSSTRSRRDTQYF. CDR3 sequence (DNA): TGTGCCAGCAGCAGCACTCGGTCGAGGAGGGATACGCAGTATTTT. The chain joins TRBV5-6 to TRBJ2-3; maybe TRBD2 (5 bases). The CDR3 sequence is 15 residues long. Deletions cut 4 bases from V and 6 bases from J, with 18 bases between. CDR1 and CDR2 (germline): SGHDT, YYEEEE.